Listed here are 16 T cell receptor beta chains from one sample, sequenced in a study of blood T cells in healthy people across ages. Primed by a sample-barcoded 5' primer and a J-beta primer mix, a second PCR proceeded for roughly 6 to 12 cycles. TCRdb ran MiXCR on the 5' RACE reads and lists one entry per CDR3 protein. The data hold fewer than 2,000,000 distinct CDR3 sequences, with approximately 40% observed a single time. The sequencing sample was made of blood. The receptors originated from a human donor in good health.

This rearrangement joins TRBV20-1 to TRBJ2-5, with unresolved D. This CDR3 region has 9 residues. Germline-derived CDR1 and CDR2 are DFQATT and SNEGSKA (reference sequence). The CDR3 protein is CSIKETQYF. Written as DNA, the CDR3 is TGCAGCATTAAGGAGACCCAGTACTTC.

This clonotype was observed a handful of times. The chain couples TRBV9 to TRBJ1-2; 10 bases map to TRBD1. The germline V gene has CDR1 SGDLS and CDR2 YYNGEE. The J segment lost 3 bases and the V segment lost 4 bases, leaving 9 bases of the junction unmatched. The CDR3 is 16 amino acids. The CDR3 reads CASSPRPDRGDYGYTF. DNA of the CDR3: TGTGCCAGCAGCCCACGACCGGACAGGGGGGACTATGGCTACACCTTC.

The CDR3 loop reads CSARDIYQQGNSPLHF. The CDR3 DNA follows: TGCAGTGCTAGAGATATATATCAACAGGGGAATTCACCCCTCCACTTT. The chain links TRBV20-1 to TRBJ1-6, with 7 positions matching TRBD1. CDR3 length: 16 residues. CDR1 and CDR2 (germline): DFQATT, SNEGSKA (reference sequence). V dropped 0 bases and J dropped 7; count of bases not matched to a gene: 9.

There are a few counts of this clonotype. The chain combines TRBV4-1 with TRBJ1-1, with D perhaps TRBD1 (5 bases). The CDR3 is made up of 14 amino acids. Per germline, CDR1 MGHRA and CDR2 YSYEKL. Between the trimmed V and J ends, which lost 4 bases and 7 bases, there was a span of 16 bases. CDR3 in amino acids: CASSPPGRPFEAFF. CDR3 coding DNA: TGCGCCAGCAGCCCCCCGGGACGGCCCTTTGAAGCTTTCTTT.

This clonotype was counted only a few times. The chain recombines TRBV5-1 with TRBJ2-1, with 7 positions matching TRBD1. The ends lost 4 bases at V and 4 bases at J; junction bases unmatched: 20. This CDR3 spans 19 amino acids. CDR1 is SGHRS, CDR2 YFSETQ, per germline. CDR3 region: CASSTVTTGVMGSYNEQFF. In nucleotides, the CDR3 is TGCGCCAGCAGCACGGTTACCACAGGGGTAATGGGCTCATACAATGAGCAGTTCTTC.

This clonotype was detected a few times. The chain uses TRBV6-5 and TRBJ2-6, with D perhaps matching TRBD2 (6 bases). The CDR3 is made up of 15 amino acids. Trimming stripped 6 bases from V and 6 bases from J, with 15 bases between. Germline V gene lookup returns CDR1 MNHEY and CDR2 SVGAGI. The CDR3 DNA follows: TGTGCCAGCAGCCGCGTGGAGGGCCTGGCCAACGTCCTGACTTTC. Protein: CASSRVEGLANVLTF.

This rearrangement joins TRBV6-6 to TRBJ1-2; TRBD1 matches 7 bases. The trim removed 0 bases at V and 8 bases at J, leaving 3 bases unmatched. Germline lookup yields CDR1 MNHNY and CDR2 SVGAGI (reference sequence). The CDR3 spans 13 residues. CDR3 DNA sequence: TGTGCCAGCAGTTACTCAGGGGGCAAAGGCTACACCTTC. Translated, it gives CASSYSGGKGYTF.

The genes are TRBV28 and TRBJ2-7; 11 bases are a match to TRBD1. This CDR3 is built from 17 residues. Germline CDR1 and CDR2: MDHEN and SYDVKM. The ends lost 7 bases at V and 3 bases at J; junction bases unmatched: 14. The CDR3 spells CASTWTGGALRLYEQYF. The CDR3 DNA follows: TGTGCCAGCACCTGGACAGGGGGCGCCTTACGCCTCTACGAGCAGTACTTC.

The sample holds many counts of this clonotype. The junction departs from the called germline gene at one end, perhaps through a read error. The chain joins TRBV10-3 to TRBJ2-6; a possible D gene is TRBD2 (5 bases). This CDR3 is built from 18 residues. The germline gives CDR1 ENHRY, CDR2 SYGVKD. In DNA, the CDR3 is TGTGCCACCAGTGAGTCGATTTCCCCGGGGTCTGGGGCCAACGTCCTGACTTTC. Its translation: CATSESISPGSGANVLTF.

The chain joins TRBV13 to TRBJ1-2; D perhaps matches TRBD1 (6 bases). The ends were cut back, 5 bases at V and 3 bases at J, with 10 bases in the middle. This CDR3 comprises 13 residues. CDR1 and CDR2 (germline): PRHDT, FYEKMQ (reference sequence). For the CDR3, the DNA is TGTGCCAGCAGCAAAACAGGGCACTATGGCTACACCTTC. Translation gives CASSKTGHYGYTF.

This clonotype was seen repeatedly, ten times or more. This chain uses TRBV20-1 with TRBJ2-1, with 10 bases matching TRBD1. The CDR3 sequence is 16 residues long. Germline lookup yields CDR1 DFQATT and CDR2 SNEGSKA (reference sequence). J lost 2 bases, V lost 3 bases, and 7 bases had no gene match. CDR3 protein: CSARVKGQGTYNEQFF. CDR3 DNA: TGCAGTGCTAGGGTAAAGGGACAGGGGACCTACAATGAGCAGTTCTTC.

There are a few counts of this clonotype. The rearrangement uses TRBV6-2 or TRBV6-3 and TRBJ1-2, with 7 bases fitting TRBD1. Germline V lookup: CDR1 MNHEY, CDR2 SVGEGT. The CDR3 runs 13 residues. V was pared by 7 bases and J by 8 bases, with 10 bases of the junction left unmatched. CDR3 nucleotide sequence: TGTGCCAGCAACGGACAGGTTTTACGAGGCTACACCTTC. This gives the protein CASNGQVLRGYTF.

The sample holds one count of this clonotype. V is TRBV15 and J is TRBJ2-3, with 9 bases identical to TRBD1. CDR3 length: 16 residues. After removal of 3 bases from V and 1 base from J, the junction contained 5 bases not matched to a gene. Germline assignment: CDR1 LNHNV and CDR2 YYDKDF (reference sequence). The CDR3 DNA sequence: TGTGCCACCAGCAGTGAAAGGACAGGGGGCACAGATACGCAGTATTTT. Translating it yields CATSSERTGGTDTQYF.

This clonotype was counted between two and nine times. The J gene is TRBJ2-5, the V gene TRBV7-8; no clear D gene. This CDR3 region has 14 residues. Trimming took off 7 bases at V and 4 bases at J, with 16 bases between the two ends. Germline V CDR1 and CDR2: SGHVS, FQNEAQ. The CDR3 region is CASNQRRDSETQYF. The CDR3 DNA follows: TGTGCCAGCAACCAAAGAAGGGATTCAGAGACCCAGTACTTC.

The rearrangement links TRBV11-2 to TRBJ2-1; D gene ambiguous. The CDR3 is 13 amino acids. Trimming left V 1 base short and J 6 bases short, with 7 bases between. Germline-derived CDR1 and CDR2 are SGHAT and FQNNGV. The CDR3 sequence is CASSLVWGNEQFF. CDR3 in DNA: TGTGCCAGCAGCTTAGTGTGGGGCAATGAGCAGTTCTTC. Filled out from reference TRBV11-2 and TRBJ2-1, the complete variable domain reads EAGVAQSPRYKIIEKRQSVAFWCNPISGHATLYWYQQILGQGPKLLIQFQNNGVVDDSQLPKDRFSAERLKGVDSTLKIQPAKLEDSAVYLCASSLVWGNEQFFGPGTRLTVL.

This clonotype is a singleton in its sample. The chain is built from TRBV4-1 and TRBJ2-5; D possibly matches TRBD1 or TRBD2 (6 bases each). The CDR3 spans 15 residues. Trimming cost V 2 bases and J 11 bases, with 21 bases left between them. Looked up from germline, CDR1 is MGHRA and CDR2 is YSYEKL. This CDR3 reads CASSQISGARYKQYF. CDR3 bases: TGCGCCAGCAGCCAAATCTCGGGGGCGCGATACAAGCAGTACTTC.